This T cell receptor beta chain was found in a study of cytomegalovirus exposure and HLA in healthy donors. Study-level information: From donors who were HLA-typed, an early data release held 80 million to 85 million unique TCRs.

Germline V lookup: CDR1 MNHEY, CDR2 SMNVEV (reference sequence). V was cut by 2 bases and J by 0 bases, with 9 bases left in between. The CDR3 is 15 amino acids. Worth noting for this clone: The same CDR3 arises from other DNA sequences in this sample as well.

PCR involved 60 Vbeta and 13 Jbeta primers. Assay used: immunoSEQ multiplex PCR; TCRdb lists only in-frame clones, some missing. The sample carries hundreds of thousands of clones, approximately 88% recorded once. The TCR sequence derives from a boy aged 2 to 10 in good health and CMV-seronegative. V and J are TRBV27 and TRBJ2-3; D perhaps matches TRBD1 (5 bases). Sample: PBMCs. The CDR3 sequence is CASSLVGASTDTQYF. The DNA for the CDR3 is TGTGCCAGCAGTTTAGTAGGGGCGAGCACAGATACGCAGTATTTT.